This TCR beta chain was sequenced during a study of CD8 T cells in ankylosing spondylitis. Study-level results: Some of the motif variants had earlier been found in reactive arthritis patients' fluid and blood. Characteristic, it appeared, of ankylosing spondylitis blood was a TCR beta motif of 7 or 8 highly homologous variants.

Quantitative barcoded 5'-RACE was used to prepare TCR beta libraries. Each CDR3 protein gets one entry after TCRdb re-called the 5' RACE reads with MiXCR. This sample has about 390,000 distinct CDR3 sequences; about a fifth occur once, and the top ten carry about 16%. This clonotype was found a few times. The antigen is not known. This CDR3 is built from 14 residues. Trimming took 9 bases from V and 1 from J; bases not matched to a gene: 6. Sequencing used blood, either unsorted or a sorted T cell fraction (not recorded which). This TCR derives from a male donor with ankylosing spondylitis. V usage is TRBV12-3 or TRBV12-4 and J usage is TRBJ1-5; 7 positions agree with TRBD1. The CDR3 DNA reads TGTGCCAGTCAGAAGGGACAGAGCAATCAGCCCCAGCATTTT. Its translation is CASQKGQSNQPQHF.